The TCR beta chain under discussion was sequenced for a study of T cell responses to AZD1222 COVID-19 vaccine. Study conclusions and caveats: Sampled repertoires all dated from after the peak T cell response. Seropositivity was recorded at baseline in only 6 or 7 AZD1222 recipients. Reportedly, nearly half of unique spike TCRs recognized epitopes outside B.1.351/B.1.1.7 mutations.

Trimming removed 1 base from V and 1 base from J; junction bases left unmatched: 0. CDR1 and CDR2 from the germline V gene are SGDLS and YYNGEE. CDR3 length: 15 amino acids. Here immunoSEQ multiplex PCR was the method, and the copy in TCRdb shows in-frame clones only, minus some. The profile shows around 140,000 clones, about 92% of them singletons. Remarks on this clone: What it binds is unknown.

The chain carries TRBV9 and TRBJ2-5; 11 nucleotides match TRBD2. The receptor was isolated from an adult in good health. Sequences were derived from peripheral blood, sampled on day 0 of AZD1222 vaccination. The CDR3 DNA reads as TGTGCCAGCAGCGTACTAGCGGGGGGCCAAGAGACCCAGTACTTC. Protein product: CASSVLAGGQETQYF.